A selection of T cell receptor beta chains follows, all from one sample in a study of Tregs in tolerant kidney transplant recipients. Here immunoSEQ multiplex PCR was the method, and the copy in TCRdb shows in-frame clones only, minus some. The table shows tens of thousands of clones, with approximately 94% occurring only once. Specimen: CD4+ T cells from blood (PBMCs), collected 12 months after the transplant. Receptors were obtained from a human patient who received a combined kidney and bone marrow transplant. Some T cells may originate from the graft donor. The CDR3 runs from the conserved cysteine through the conserved F or W. D genes are given only for firm matches. Not every row has a clone size; where given, it reads once, few, many or a size class.

j_gene | abundance | v_gene | d_gene | CDR3nt | CDR3aa
TRBJ1-2 | NA | TRBV19 | TRBD1 | TGTGCCAGCGTCGACAGGGATCACGGCTACACCTTC | CASVDRDHGYTF
TRBJ2-7 | NA | TRBV19 | NA | TGTGCCAGTAGTCGACCGACAGGCCCCTACGAGCAGTACTTC | CASSRPTGPYEQYF
TRBJ2-3 | NA | TRBV6-6 | NA | TGTGCCAGCAGTTACCCGGAGTACTCAGATACGCAGTATTTT | CASSYPEYSDTQYF
TRBJ2-1 | NA | TRBV4-2 | TRBD2 | TGTGTCAGCAGCCAAGGGCTAGCGGGGGGGAGCTCCTACAATGAGCAGTTCTTC | CVSSQGLAGGSSYNEQFF
TRBJ2-1 | NA | TRBV5-1 | TRBD1 | TGCGCCAGCAGCTGGGGGGACAGGGAATACAATGAGCAGTTCTTC | CASSWGDREYNEQFF
TRBJ1-3 | NA | TRBV5-1 | TRBD1 | TGCGCCAGCAGCTTGCGGGTGGGGGACAGCTCTGGAAACACCATATATTTT | CASSLRVGDSSGNTIYF
TRBJ1-6 | NA | TRBV5-1 | TRBD1 | TGCGCCAGCAGCTTGGGACAGGGGGCGCATTCACCCCTCCACTTT | CASSLGQGAHSPLHF
TRBJ1-5 | NA | TRBV5-1 | NA | TGCGCCAGCAGCGTGGACGGTGGTTCGGGGCCCCAGCATTTT | CASSVDGGSGPQHF
TRBJ1-1 | once | TRBV18 | NA | TGTGCCAGCTCACCGTCCCCTAGGCGAGAGAACACTGAAGCTTTCTTT | CASSPSPRRENTEAFF
TRBJ1-6 | NA | TRBV7-2 | NA | TGTGCCAGCAGCTTAGGCGTGACTGATTCACCCCTCCACTTT | CASSLGVTDSPLHF
TRBJ2-2 | NA | TRBV19 | TRBD2 | TGTGCCAGTAGTATGGGTAGCGGGGGGACCGGGGAGCTGTTTTTT | CASSMGSGGTGELFF
TRBJ2-1 | NA | TRBV9 | TRBD2 | TGTGCCAGCAGCGTAGATCTAGCGGGAACGTACAATGAGCAGTTCTTC | CASSVDLAGTYNEQFF
TRBJ2-3 | NA | TRBV11-3 | NA | TGTGCCAGCAGCCGAGGGGGTGTAGGGCAGTATTTT | CASSRGGVGQYF
TRBJ1-2 | NA | TRBV19 | TRBD1 | TGTGCCAGTAGAGCCGGGACAGGGGGCTACACCTTC | CASRAGTGGYTF
TRBJ2-2 | NA | TRBV25-1 | TRBD1 | TGTGCCAGCAGTGAGCAGGGGGCGCGAACCGGGGAGCTGTTTTTT | CASSEQGARTGELFF
TRBJ1-1 | NA | TRBV11-3 | NA | TGTGCCAGCAGCTTCCGAACAGTTTTCCCGAACACTGAAGCTTTCTTT | CASSFRTVFPNTEAFF
TRBJ2-3 | NA | TRBV7-8 | NA | TGTGCCAGCAGCTTAGCAGGGGGAGATACGCAGTATTTT | CASSLAGGDTQYF
TRBJ2-5 | NA | TRBV29-1 | TRBD1 | TGCAGCGTCACGGGACAGGGGGGGGAGACCCAGTACTTC | CSVTGQGGETQYF
TRBJ1-5 | NA | TRBV11-2 | TRBD1 | TGTGCCAGCAGCTTGTCAGGGGGCCGTCAGCCCCAGCATTTT | CASSLSGGRQPQHF
TRBJ2-3 | NA | TRBV5-1 | NA | TGCGCCAGCAGACCCACAGGGAGCACAGATACGCAGTATTTT | CASRPTGSTDTQYF
TRBJ2-3 | NA | TRBV19 | TRBD1 | TGTGCCAGTAAGCAGGGGGTCGGCACAGATACGCAGTATTTT | CASKQGVGTDTQYF
TRBJ2-1 | NA | TRBV5-1 | TRBD2 | TGCGCCAGCAGCTTGGACGGCGGGGGGGCCCCTTACAATGAGCAGTTCTTC | CASSLDGGGAPYNEQFF
TRBJ2-5 | NA | TRBV11-3 | TRBD1 | TGTGCCAGCAGCTCTGGACAGGGGGAGCGAGAGACCCAGTACTTC | CASSSGQGERETQYF
TRBJ2-1 | NA | TRBV13 | TRBD2 | TGTGCCAGCAGCCCCTATATAGTTAGCGGGGGAGTGTACAATGAGCAGTTCTTC | CASSPYIVSGGVYNEQFF
TRBJ2-1 | NA | TRBV19 | TRBD1 | TGTGCCAGTAAGGCAGGGGGCAAACTCTACAATGAGCAGTTCTTC | CASKAGGKLYNEQFF
TRBJ2-5 | NA | TRBV7-2 | TRBD2 | TGTGCCAGCAGCTTAGGGTTAGGGCTAGCGGGAGCCCGGGCGGAGACCCAGTACTTC | CASSLGLGLAGARAETQYF
TRBJ2-2 | NA | TRBV7-3 | NA | TGTGCCAGCAGTCCCGCAGGCACCGGGGAGCTGTTTTTT | CASSPAGTGELFF
TRBJ2-5 | once | TRBV7-7 | TRBD1 | TGTGCCAGCAGCTGGGACAGTCGAGAGACCCAGTACTTC | CASSWDSRETQYF